This TCR beta chain was found in a study of blood T cell repertoires in COVID-19. The CDR3 runs 14 residues. Germline CDR1 and CDR2: SGHTA and FQGNSA. V was clipped by 1 base and J by 8 bases, with 14 bases between them. Authors' methods: Reference gene primers were amplified, and this amplification served to estimate nucleated cell counts. The method was immunoSEQ multiplex PCR; TCRdb's version includes in-frame clones alone and lacks a portion of them. V and J calls and clone size are as listed in that table; D and trimming were resolved from the DNA. Altogether about 35,000 clones are present, 88% being singletons, with the ten largest covering around 5.2%.

The source of this sequence is a woman in her sixties or seventies with active COVID-19. What was sequenced was peripheral blood. V gene TRBV7-2 combines with J gene TRBJ1-2; D is perhaps TRBD1 (5 bases). Written as DNA, the CDR3 is TGTGCCAGCAGCTTAGGGGAGGGGCTGGGGGGCTACACCTTC. This encodes CASSLGEGLGGYTF.